Listed below are T cell receptor beta chains from one sample, sequenced in a study of T cells in Graves' hyperthyroidism and ophthalmopathy. TCRdb processed the multiplex PCR reads anew with MiXCR; each CDR3 protein has one entry. The table lists roughly 260,000 distinct CDR3 sequences, about 14% of them singletons. Sequencing input: blood. The receptors originated from a woman aged 35 to 49 with Graves' hyperthyroidism that later progressed to Graves' ophthalmopathy. The CDR3 runs from the conserved cysteine through the conserved F or W. A D gene is named only where the DNA matches it firmly. Not every row has a clone size; where given, it reads once, few, many or a size class.

>TRBJ2-4|TRBV5-1|many|TRBD1
CASSRGQGLALAKNIQYF
TGCGCCAGCAGCCGGGGACAGGGGTTGGCTCTAGCCAAAAACATTCAGTACTTC
>TRBJ2-4|TRBV28|many|NA
CASSPRGEGKNIQYF
TGTGCCAGCAGTCCGAGGGGGGAAGGCAAAAACATTCAGTACTTC
>TRBJ2-5|TRBV20-1|many|TRBD2
CSAKGLAEGKTQYF
TGCAGTGCTAAGGGACTAGCAGAAGGAAAGACCCAGTACTTC
>TRBJ2-5|TRBV20-1|many|TRBD2
CSATPTSVETQYF
TGCAGTGCTACACCTACTAGCGTTGAGACCCAGTACTTC
>TRBJ2-3|TRBV27|NA|NA
CASSFWGPADTQYF
TGTGCCAGCAGTTTTTGGGGCCCAGCAGATACGCAGTATTTT
>TRBJ2-1|TRBV4-1|NA|NA
CASSPLTPQRTGQFF
TGCGCCAGCAGCCCCCTGACCCCCCAAAGAACCGGGCAGTTCTTC
>TRBJ1-6|TRBV6-5|many|NA
CASSYSENNSPLHF
TGTGCCAGCAGTTACTCGGAGAATAATTCACCCCTCCACTTT
>TRBJ2-3|TRBV27|many|TRBD1
CASSLSPGGYTDTQYF
TGTGCCAGCAGTTTATCGCCAGGGGGATACACAGATACGCAGTATTTT
>TRBJ2-7|TRBV7-9|many|NA
CASSLEKYEQYF
TGTGCCAGCAGCTTAGAGAAGTACGAGCAGTACTTC
>TRBJ2-1|TRBV7-3|many|NA
CASSLSPREYNEQFF
TGTGCCAGCAGCTTATCCCCCCGGGAATACAATGAGCAGTTCTTC
>TRBJ2-4|TRBV6-1|many|NA
CASSEKAAQSKNIQYF
TGTGCCAGCAGTGAAAAGGCTGCTCAGTCCAAAAACATTCAGTACTTC
>TRBJ2-1|TRBV9|NA|TRBD2
CASSAQLAGGYNEQFF
TGTGCCAGCAGCGCCCAACTAGCGGGAGGATACAATGAGCAGTTCTTC
>TRBJ2-7|TRBV4-1|many|NA
CASSQVRIGTYEQYF
TGCGCCAGCAGCCAAGTTCGCATAGGGACTTACGAGCAGTACTTC
>TRBJ2-7|TRBV7-3|many|NA
CASSLMGQAFYEQYF
TGTGCCAGCAGCTTAATGGGCCAGGCGTTCTACGAGCAGTACTTC
>TRBJ2-3|TRBV9|many|NA
CASSPGSGQAPDTQYF
TGTGCCAGCAGCCCAGGGTCGGGGCAGGCTCCAGATACGCAGTATTTT
>TRBJ1-3|TRBV15|many|NA
CATSRAPVGNTIYF
TGTGCCACCAGCAGAGCGCCAGTAGGAAACACCATATATTTT
>TRBJ2-1|TRBV6-1|many|TRBD2
CASSKLAGGLYNEQFF
TGTGCCAGCAGCAAGCTAGCGGGAGGACTCTACAATGAGCAGTTCTTC
>TRBJ2-5|TRBV6-1|many|TRBD2
CASSLAGWETQYF
TGTGCCAGCAGTTTAGCGGGCTGGGAGACCCAGTACTTC
>TRBJ1-2|TRBV7-9|few|TRBD1
CASSDRQGEIEGYTF
TGTGCCAGCAGCGACCGACAGGGGGAAATTGAAGGCTACACCTTC
>TRBJ1-1|TRBV6-1|many|NA
CASKLRQVFLNTEAFF
TGTGCCAGCAAACTTCGACAGGTCTTTTTGAACACTGAAGCTTTCTTT
>TRBJ2-1|TRBV6-2/TRBV6-3|many|TRBD2
CASISRRLAGGRGQFF
TGTGCCAGCATTAGTCGTCGGCTAGCGGGAGGGAGGGGGCAGTTCTTC
>TRBJ1-6|TRBV11-2|many|NA
CASSFGPGVGSPLHF
TGTGCCAGCAGCTTCGGCCCAGGGGTTGGTTCACCCCTCCACTTT
>TRBJ2-7|TRBV19|many|NA
CASSPGTESEQYF
TGTGCCAGTAGTCCCGGGACCGAAAGCGAGCAGTACTTC